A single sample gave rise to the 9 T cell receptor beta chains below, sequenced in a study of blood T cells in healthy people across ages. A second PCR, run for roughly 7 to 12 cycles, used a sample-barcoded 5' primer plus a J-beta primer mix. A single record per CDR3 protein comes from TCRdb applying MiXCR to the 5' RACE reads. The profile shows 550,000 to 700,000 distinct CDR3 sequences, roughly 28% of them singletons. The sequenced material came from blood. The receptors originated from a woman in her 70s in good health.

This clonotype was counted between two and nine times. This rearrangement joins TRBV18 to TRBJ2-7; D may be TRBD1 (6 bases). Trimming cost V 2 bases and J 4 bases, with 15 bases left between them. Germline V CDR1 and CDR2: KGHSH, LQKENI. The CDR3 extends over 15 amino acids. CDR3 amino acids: CASSPRGAGEYEQYF. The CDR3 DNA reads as TGTGCCAGCTCACCAAGAGGGGCAGGGGAATACGAGCAGTACTTC.

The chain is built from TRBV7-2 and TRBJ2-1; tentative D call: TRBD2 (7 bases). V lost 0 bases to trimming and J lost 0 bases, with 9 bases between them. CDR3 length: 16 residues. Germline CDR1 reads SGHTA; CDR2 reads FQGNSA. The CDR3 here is CASSLARGGSYNEQFF. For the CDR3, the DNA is TGTGCCAGCAGCTTAGCGAGGGGGGGCTCCTACAATGAGCAGTTCTTC.

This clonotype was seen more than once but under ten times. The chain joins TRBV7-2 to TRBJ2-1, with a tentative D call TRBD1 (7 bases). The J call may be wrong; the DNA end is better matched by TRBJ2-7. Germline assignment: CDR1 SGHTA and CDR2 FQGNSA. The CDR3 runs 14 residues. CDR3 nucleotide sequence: TGTGCCAGCAGTCGCGGGACAGTCTCCTACGAGCAGTACTTC. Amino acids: CASSRGTVSYEQYF.

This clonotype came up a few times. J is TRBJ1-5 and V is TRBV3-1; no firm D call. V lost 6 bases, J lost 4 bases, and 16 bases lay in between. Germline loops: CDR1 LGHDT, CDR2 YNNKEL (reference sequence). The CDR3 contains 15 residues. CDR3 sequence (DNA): TGTGCCAGCAGTTCGTCGCAGGCGGGGAATCAGCCCCAGCATTTT. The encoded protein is CASSSSQAGNQPQHF. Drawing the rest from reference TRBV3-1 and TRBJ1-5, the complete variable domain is DTAVSQTPKYLVTQMGNDKSIKCEQNLGHDTMYWYKQDSKKFLKIMFSYNNKELIINETVPNRFSPKSPDKAHLNLHINSLELGDSAVYFCASSSSQAGNQPQHFGDGTRLSIL.

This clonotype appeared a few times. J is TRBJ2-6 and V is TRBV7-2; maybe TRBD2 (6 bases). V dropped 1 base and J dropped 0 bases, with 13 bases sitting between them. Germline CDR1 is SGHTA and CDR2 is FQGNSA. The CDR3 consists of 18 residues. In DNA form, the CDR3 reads TGTGCCAGCAGCTTAGTTTTCGCGGGGAGCTCTGGGGCCAACGTCCTGACTTTC. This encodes CASSLVFAGSSGANVLTF.

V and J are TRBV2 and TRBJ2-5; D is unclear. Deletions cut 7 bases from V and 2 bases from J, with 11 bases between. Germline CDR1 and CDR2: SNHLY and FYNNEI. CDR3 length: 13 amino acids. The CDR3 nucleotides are TGTGCCAGCACGAGGCAGGAACAAGAGACCCAGTACTTC. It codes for CASTRQEQETQYF.

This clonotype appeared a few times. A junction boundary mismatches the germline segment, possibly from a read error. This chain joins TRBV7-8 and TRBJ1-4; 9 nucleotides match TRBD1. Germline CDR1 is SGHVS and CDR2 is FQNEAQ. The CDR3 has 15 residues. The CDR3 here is CASSPPGQGTEKLSF. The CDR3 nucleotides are TGTGCTAGCAGCCCGCCCGGACAGGGGACTGAAAAACTGTCTTTT. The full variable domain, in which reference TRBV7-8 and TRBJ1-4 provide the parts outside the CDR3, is GAGVSQSPRYKVAKRGQDVALRCDPISGHVSLFWYQQALGQGPEFLTYFQNEAQLDKSGLPSDRFFAERPEGSVSTLKIQRTQQEDSAVYLCASSPPGQGTEKLSFGSGTQLSVL.

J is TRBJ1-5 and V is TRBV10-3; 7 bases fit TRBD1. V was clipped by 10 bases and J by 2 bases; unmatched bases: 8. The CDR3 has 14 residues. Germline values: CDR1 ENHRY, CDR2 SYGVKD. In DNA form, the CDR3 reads TGTGCCACCTGGACAGGCGTTGGCAATCAGCCCCAGCATTTT. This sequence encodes CATWTGVGNQPQHF.

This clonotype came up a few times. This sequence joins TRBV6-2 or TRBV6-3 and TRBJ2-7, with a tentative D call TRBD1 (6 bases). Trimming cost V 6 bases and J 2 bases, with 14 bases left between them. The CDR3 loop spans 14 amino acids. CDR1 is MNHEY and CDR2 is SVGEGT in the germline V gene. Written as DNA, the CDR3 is TGTGCCAGCAGCCGGGAAGGACAGCCCTACGAGCAGTACTTC. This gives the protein CASSREGQPYEQYF.